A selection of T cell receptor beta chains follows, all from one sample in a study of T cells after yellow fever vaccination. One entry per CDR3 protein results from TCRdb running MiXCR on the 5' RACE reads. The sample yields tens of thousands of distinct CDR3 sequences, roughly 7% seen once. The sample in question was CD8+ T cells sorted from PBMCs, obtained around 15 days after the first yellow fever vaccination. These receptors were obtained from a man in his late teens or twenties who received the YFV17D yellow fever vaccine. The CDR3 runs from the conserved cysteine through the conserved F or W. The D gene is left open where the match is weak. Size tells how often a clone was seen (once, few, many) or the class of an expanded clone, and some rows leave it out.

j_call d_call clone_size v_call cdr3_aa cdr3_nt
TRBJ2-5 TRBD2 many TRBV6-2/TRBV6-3 CASSYSVGLAGERRETQYF TGTGCCAGCAGTTACTCCGTTGGACTAGCGGGGGAAAGGAGGGAGACCCAGTACTTC
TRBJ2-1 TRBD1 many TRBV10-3 CAIKAGTERYNEQFF TGTGCCATCAAAGCCGGGACAGAGAGATACAATGAGCAGTTCTTC
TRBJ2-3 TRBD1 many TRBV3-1 CASSPDRAVATDTQYF TGTGCCAGCAGCCCGGACAGGGCGGTGGCCACAGATACGCAGTATTTT
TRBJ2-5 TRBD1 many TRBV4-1 CASSLRGLEETQYF TGCGCCAGCAGCCTTAGGGGGCTCGAAGAGACCCAGTACTTC
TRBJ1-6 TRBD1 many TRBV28 CASSLEGVTGKFYNSPLHF TGTGCCAGCAGTTTGGAGGGGGTGACAGGGAAATTCTATAATTCACCCCTCCACTTT
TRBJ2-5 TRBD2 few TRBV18 CASSPPTSGGETQYF TGTGCCAGCTCACCACCGACTAGCGGGGGGGAGACCCAGTACTTC
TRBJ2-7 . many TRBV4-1 CASSRRQGPPYEQYF TGCGCCAGCAGCCGTCGGCAAGGGCCCCCATACGAGCAGTACTTC
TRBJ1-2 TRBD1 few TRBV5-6 CASSGGDSGGGYTF TGTGCCAGCAGCGGCGGGGACAGCGGGGGTGGCTACACCTTC
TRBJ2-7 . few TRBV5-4 CASSFGRAYEQYF TGTGCCAGCAGCTTCGGCAGGGCCTACGAGCAGTACTTC
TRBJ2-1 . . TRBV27 CASTPSVGGSSYNEQFF TGTGCCAGCACGCCGTCTGTGGGGGGCTCTTCCTACAATGAGCAGTTCTTC
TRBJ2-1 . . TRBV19 CASAGQGYNEQFF TGTGCCAGTGCTGGGCAGGGCTACAATGAGCAGTTCTTC
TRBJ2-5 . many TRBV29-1 CSGTAQTQYF TGCAGCGGGACTGCCCAGACCCAGTACTTC
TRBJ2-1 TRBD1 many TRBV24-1 CATSDSQGAAYNEQFF TGTGCCACCAGTGATTCGCAGGGGGCCGCCTACAATGAGCAGTTCTTC
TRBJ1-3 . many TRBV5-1 CASRSGPTGPGNTIYF TGCGCCAGCAGATCCGGGCCCACCGGGCCTGGAAACACCATATATTTT
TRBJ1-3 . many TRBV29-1 CSVARGENTIYF TGCAGCGTTGCTAGGGGGGAGAACACCATATATTTT
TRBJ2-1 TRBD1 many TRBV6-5 CASSYGTGEYNEQFF TGTGCCAGCAGTTACGGGACAGGGGAATACAATGAGCAGTTCTTC
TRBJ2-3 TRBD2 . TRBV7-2 CASSLASGGGTQYF TGTGCCAGCAGCTTAGCGAGCGGGGGGGGGACGCAGTATTTT
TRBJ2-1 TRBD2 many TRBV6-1 CASSESSGGPDEQFF TGTGCCAGCAGTGAGAGTAGCGGGGGTCCGGATGAGCAGTTCTTC
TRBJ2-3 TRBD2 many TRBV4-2 CASSQDSGGYGDTQYF TGTGCCAGCAGCCAAGATTCGGGGGGTTATGGAGATACGCAGTATTTT
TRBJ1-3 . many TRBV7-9 CASSPPNRSGNTIYF TGTGCCAGCAGCCCTCCAAACCGCTCTGGAAACACCATATATTTT
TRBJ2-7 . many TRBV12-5 CASGLVPYEQYF TGTGCTAGTGGTTTGGTCCCCTACGAGCAGTACTTC
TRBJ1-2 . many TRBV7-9 CASSKQGTHRFGYTF TGTGCCAGCAGCAAACAAGGGACACATCGTTTTGGCTACACCTTC
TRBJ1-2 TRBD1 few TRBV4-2 CASSHGQGADGYTF TGTGCCAGCAGCCATGGACAGGGGGCAGACGGCTACACCTTC
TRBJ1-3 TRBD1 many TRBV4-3 CASSQIPRGSGNTIYF TGCGCCAGCAGCCAGATACCCAGGGGGTCCGGAAACACCATATATTTT
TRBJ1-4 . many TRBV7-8 CASSPVTVSLEKLFF TGTGCCAGCAGCCCCGTCACAGTTAGTCTTGAAAAACTGTTTTTT
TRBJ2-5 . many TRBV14 CASSQRPGGQETQYF TGTGCCAGCAGCCAACGTCCTGGTGGGCAAGAGACCCAGTACTTC
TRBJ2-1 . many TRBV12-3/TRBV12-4 CASTEGESNEQFF TGTGCCAGCACCGAAGGGGAGAGCAATGAGCAGTTCTTC
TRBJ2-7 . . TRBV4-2 CAISPGLVWTYEQYF TGTGCCATCAGCCCCGGGCTGGTCTGGACCTACGAGCAGTACTTC
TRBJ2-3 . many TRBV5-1 CASSPVWGDTQYF TGCGCCAGCAGCCCGGTTTGGGGAGATACGCAGTATTTT
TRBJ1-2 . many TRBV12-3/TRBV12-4 CASTGGANYGYTF TGTGCCAGCACCGGGGGCGCGAACTATGGCTACACCTTC
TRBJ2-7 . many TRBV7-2 CASSLIPGSHEQYF TGTGCCAGCAGCTTAATTCCAGGGTCCCACGAGCAGTACTTC
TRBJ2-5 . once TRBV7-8 CASSLARFGQETQYF TGTGCCAGCAGCTTAGCGAGATTTGGGCAAGAGACCCAGTACTTC
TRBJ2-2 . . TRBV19 CASSAYRDRYTGELFF TGTGCCAGTAGTGCGTACCGGGACCGATACACCGGGGAGCTGTTTTTT
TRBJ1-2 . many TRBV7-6 CASSFKQFYGYTF TGTGCCAGCAGTTTTAAACAGTTCTATGGCTACACCTTC
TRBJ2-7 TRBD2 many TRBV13 CASSSGTSAEGADF TGTGCCAGCAGCTCCGGGACTAGCGCGGAGGGGGCGGACTTC
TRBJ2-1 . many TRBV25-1 CASIPEGQLEQFF TGTGCCAGCATCCCCGAAGGGCAGTTGGAGCAGTTCTTC
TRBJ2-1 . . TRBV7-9 CASSYSNEQFF TGTGCCAGCAGCTACAGCAATGAGCAGTTCTTC
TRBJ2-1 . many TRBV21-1 CASSKEKISDEQFF TGTGCCAGCAGCAAAGAGAAGATTTCCGATGAGCAGTTCTTC
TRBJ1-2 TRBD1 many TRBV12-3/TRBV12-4 CASSQGQGANYGYTF TGTGCCAGCAGTCAGGGACAGGGGGCGAACTATGGCTACACCTTC
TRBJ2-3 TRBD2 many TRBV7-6 CASSLGVGLAGTDTQYF TGTGCCAGCAGCTTAGGGGTGGGGCTAGCGGGGACAGATACGCAGTATTTT
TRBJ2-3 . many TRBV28 CASSRLRSPDTQYF TGTGCCAGCAGCCGTCTACGTTCTCCAGATACGCAGTATTTT
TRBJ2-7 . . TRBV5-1 CASSLGANTYEQYF TGCGCCAGCAGCTTAGGGGCCAACACCTACGAGCAGTACTTC
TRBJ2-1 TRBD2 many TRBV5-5 CASSRTSGLGNEQFF TGTGCCAGCAGCCGGACTAGCGGGTTGGGCAATGAGCAGTTCTTC
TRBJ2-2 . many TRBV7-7 CASSPGLGGTGELFF TGTGCCAGCAGCCCGGGGCTCGGCGGCACCGGGGAGCTGTTTTTT
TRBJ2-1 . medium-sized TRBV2 CASVPGRNNEQFF TGTGCCAGCGTTCCGGGACGGAACAATGAGCAGTTCTTC
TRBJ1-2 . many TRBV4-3 CASSQDRGGRGYTF TGCGCCAGCAGCCAAGATCGCGGGGGTCGGGGCTACACCTTC